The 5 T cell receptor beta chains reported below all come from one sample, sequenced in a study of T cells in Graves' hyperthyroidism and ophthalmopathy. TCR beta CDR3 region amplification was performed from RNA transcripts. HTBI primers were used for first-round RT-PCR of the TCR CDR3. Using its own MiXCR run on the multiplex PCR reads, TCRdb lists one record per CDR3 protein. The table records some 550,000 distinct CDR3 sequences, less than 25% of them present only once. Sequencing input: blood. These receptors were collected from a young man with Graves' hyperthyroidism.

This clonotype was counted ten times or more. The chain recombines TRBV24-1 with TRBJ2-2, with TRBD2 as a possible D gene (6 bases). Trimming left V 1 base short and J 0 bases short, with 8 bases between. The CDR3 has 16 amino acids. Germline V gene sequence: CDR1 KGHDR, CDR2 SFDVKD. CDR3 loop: CATSDFGGANTGELFF. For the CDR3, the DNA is TGTGCCACCAGTGATTTCGGGGGAGCGAACACCGGGGAGCTGTTTTTT.

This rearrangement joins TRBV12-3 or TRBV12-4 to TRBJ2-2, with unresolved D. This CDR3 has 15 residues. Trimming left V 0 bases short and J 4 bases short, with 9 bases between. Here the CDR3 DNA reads TGTGCCAGCAGTTTAGCGCCGAGGCGCACCGGGGAGCTGTTTTTT. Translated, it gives CASSLAPRRTGELFF.

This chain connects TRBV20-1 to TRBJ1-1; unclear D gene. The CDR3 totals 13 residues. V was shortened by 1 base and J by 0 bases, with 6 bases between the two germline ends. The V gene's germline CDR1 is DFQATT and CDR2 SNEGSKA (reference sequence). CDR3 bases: TGCAGTGCTAGAGCAGCCATGAACACTGAAGCTTTCTTT. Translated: CSARAAMNTEAFF.

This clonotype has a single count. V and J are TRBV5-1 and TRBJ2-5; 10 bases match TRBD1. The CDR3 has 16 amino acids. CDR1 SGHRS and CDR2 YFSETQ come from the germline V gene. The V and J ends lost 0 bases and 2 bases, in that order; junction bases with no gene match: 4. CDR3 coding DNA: TGCGCCAGCAGCTTGGGGGACAGGGGATATCAAGAGACCCAGTACTTC. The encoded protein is CASSLGDRGYQETQYF.

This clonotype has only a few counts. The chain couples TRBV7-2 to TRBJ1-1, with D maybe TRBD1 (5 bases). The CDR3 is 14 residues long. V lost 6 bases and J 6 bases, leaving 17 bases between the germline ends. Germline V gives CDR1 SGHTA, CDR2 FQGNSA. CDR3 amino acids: CASRSGAAAAEAFF. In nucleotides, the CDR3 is TGTGCCAGCAGGTCCGGGGCCGCAGCCGCTGAAGCTTTCTTT. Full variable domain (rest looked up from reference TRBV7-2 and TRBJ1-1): GAGVSQSPSNKVTEKGKDVELRCDPISGHTALYWYRQSLGQGLEFLIYFQGNSAPDKSGLPSDRFSAERTGGSVSTLTIQRTQQEDSAVYLCASRSGAAAAEAFFGQGTRLTVV.